Detailed here is one T cell receptor (beta chain). Its matching antigen is unknown. The data are from a study of shared clonotypes between healthy human individuals. Study-wide results and caveats: Donor scarcity curtailed the genetic and exposure-history diversity represented herein. Naive CD4 clonotypes were shared across a handful of donors at 5% to 6%.

CDR3 size: 17 residues. The germline gives CDR1 MRHNA, CDR2 SNTAGT. V gave up 8 bases and J gave up 0 bases; unmatched junction bases: 13. TCRdb's copy holds only in-frame clones and misses some; the assay was immunoSEQ multiplex PCR. The data contain around 640,000 clones, around 96% of them singletons. CD45RO-negative, CCR7-selected cells formed the naive CD8 fraction, which excluded terminally differentiated effector memory CD45RA+ cells. The sequencing input was naive CD8+ T cells sorted from blood. The chain carries TRBV6-4 and TRBJ2-4; 7 nucleotides line up with TRBD1. The TCR sequence derives from a woman in her thirties in good health. DNA for the CDR3: TGTGCCAGCCGGCCGTCGACAGGGAGACTAGCCAAAAACATTCAGTACTTC. Its protein product is CASRPSTGRLAKNIQYF.